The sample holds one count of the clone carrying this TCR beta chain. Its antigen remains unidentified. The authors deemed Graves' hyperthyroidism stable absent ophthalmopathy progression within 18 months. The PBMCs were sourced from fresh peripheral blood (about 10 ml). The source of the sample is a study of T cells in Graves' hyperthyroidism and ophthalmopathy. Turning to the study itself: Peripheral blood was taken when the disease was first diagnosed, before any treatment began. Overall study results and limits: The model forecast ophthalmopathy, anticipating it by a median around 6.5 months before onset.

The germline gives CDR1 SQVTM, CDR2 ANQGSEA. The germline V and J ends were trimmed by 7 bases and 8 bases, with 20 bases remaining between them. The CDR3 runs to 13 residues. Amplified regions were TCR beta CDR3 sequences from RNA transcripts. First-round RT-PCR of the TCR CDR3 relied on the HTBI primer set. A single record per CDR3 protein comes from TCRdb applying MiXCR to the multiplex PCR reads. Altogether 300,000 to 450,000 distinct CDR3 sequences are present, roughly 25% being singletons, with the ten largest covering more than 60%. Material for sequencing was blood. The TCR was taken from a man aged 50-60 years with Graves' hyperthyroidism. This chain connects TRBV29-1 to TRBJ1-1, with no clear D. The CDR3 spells CSAILPGLTEAFF. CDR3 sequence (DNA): TGCAGCGCTATATTACCGGGATTAACGGAAGCTTTCTTT. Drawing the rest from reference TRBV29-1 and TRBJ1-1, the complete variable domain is SAVISQKPSRDICQRGTSLTIQCQVDSQVTMMFWYRQQPGQSLTLIATANQGSEATYESGFVIDKFPISRPNLTFSTLTVSNMSPEDSSIYLCSAILPGLTEAFFGQGTRLTVV.